This is a list of T cell receptor beta chains from one sample in a study of T cell repertoires in cytomegalovirus infection. These TCRs are of unknown antigen specificity. In TCRdb, the reads were re-called with MiXCR into one record per CDR3 protein. The data contain 69,000 or so distinct CDR3 sequences, more than 25% of them singletons. The sample here was CD8+ T cells from cultured PBMCs, taken from culture after CMV antigen stimulation. Receptors were obtained from a human donor in good health (CMV status not recorded). Some clones in this sample may be carry-over from other donors' samples. Both conserved end residues are part of each CDR3. Each record gives: D gene, CDR3 length, clone size, V gene, J gene, CDR3 DNA, CDR3 protein. A D gene is named only where the DNA matches it firmly. Clone size is given for some rows only: seen once, a few or many times, or a class if the clone is expanded.

>.|11|few|TRBV14|TRBJ2-1
TGTGCCAGCAGCCGGGGCAATGAGCAGTTCTTC
CASSRGNEQFF
>TRBD1|17|.|TRBV19|TRBJ1-5
TGTGCCAGTAGTACACCCGACAGGGTGGGTTATAATCAGCCCCAGCATTTT
CASSTPDRVGYNQPQHF
>TRBD1|16|.|TRBV9|TRBJ2-7
TGTGCCAGCAGCTTGAGGACAGGGGGCGCATTCGACGAGCAGTACTTC
CASSLRTGGAFDEQYF
>.|16|.|TRBV7-6|TRBJ2-1
TGTGCCAGCAGCTTGCCGGGGGACGGCCGAAACAATGAGCAGTTCTTC
CASSLPGDGRNNEQFF
>.|17|.|TRBV4-1|TRBJ2-3
TGCGCCAGCAGCCAAGGGGCGCTAGCAGTCCGCACAGATACGCAGTATTTT
CASSQGALAVRTDTQYF
>TRBD1|15|few|TRBV7-9|TRBJ2-1
TGTGCCAGCAGCTCCCCGGGACAGGGGGCGCGTGAGCAGTTCTTC
CASSSPGQGAREQFF
>TRBD1|14|few|TRBV11-3|TRBJ2-1
TGTGCCAGCAGCCCTTGGACAGGGCGCGATGAGCAGTTCTTC
CASSPWTGRDEQFF
>.|12|few|TRBV12-3/TRBV12-4|TRBJ2-1
TGTGCCAGCAGTCGGGAAAGGCATGAGCAGTTCTTC
CASSRERHEQFF
>.|12|.|TRBV7-9|TRBJ2-2
TGTGCCAGCAAGCCAGGTACCGGGGAGCTGTTTTTT
CASKPGTGELFF
>.|14|.|TRBV12-3/TRBV12-4|TRBJ2-7
TGTGCCAGCAGCCGCGACAGGACTACCTACGAGCAGTACTTC
CASSRDRTTYEQYF
>.|13|few|TRBV7-2|TRBJ2-2
TGTGCCAGCACTAAGGGTAGGGCCGGGGAGCTGTTTTTT
CASTKGRAGELFF
>.|14|many|TRBV28|TRBJ1-5
TGTGCCAGCAGTTTAGTAGCAGGTCCCCAGCCCCAGCATTTT
CASSLVAGPQPQHF
>.|16|.|TRBV4-3|TRBJ1-4
TGCGCCAGCAGCCAAGATAGGGTAGGGGTGGTTGATAAACTGTTTTTT
CASSQDRVGVVDKLFF
>.|15|.|TRBV14|TRBJ2-7
TGTGCCAGCAGCCCGGGACTCCAGAAACCCTACGAGCAGTACTTC
CASSPGLQKPYEQYF
>.|16|.|TRBV7-4|TRBJ1-1
TGTGCCAGCAGCTTGGAAGAGGGCTCCCGAGGGCCTGAAGCTTTCTTT
CASSLEEGSRGPEAFF
>.|18|.|TRBV27|TRBJ2-6
TGTGCCAGCAGCCTATACGGCAGGGCGGGCTCTGGGGCCAACGTCCTGACTTTC
CASSLYGRAGSGANVLTF
>.|15|many|TRBV6-4|TRBJ2-1
TGTGCCAGCAGTGACTCGGACGGATTCTACAATGAGCAGTTCTTC
CASSDSDGFYNEQFF
>.|13|.|TRBV30|TRBJ1-5
TGTGCCTGGAGTGTACAGGGAAACCAGCCCCAGCATTTT
CAWSVQGNQPQHF
>.|17|few|TRBV5-1|TRBJ1-1
TGCGCCAGCAGCCACCTGCGGGACGGGGGAGCGAACACTGAAGCTTTCTTT
CASSHLRDGGANTEAFF
>.|15|.|TRBV11-1|TRBJ1-1
TGTGCCAGCAGCTTATGGAGGGATGTCGGCACTGAAGCTTTCTTT
CASSLWRDVGTEAFF
>.|13|many|TRBV12-3/TRBV12-4|TRBJ1-1
TGTGCCAGCAGCCCTAGAAAGGGAGGGAATGCTTTCTTT
CASSPRKGGNAFF
>.|13|many|TRBV6-1|TRBJ2-7
TGTGCCAGCCGGGCGGCCGCGAATCCCGAGCAGTACTTC
CASRAAANPEQYF
>.|13|.|TRBV10-3|TRBJ2-5
TGTGCCATCAGTGAGTTAAATGAAGAGACCCAGTACTTC
CAISELNEETQYF
>.|17|.|TRBV4-3|TRBJ1-6
TGCGCCAGCAGCCAAGACAGGCTGAGCTCCTATAATTCACCCCTCCACTTT
CASSQDRLSSYNSPLHF
>.|14|many|TRBV4-1|TRBJ2-7
TGCGCCAGCAGCCAAGATGCCCGGTCCTACGAGCAGTACTTC
CASSQDARSYEQYF
>.|12|medium-sized|TRBV7-2|TRBJ2-3
TGTGCCAGCAGCTTACCGTTAGATACGCAGTATTTT
CASSLPLDTQYF
>.|15|.|TRBV27|TRBJ2-7
TGTGCCAGCAGTTTATATCAACAGGGCCCCTACGAGCAGTACTTC
CASSLYQQGPYEQYF
>TRBD2|15|many|TRBV19|TRBJ2-7
TGTGCCAGTAGTATGATGCGGGAGGGCGGCTACGAGCAGTACTTC
CASSMMREGGYEQYF
>TRBD1|16|.|TRBV18|TRBJ1-5
TGTGTCAGCTCATCGGAGGGGGCGGGAGGCAATCAGCCCCAGCATTTT
CVSSSEGAGGNQPQHF
>TRBD1|14|many|TRBV5-4|TRBJ1-1
TGTGCCAGCAGCGAGGACAGGGGTGGCACTGAAGCTTTCTTT
CASSEDRGGTEAFF
>.|14|many|TRBV9|TRBJ2-3
TGTGCCAGCAGCGTAGAAGGGTCCACAGATACGCAGTATTTT
CASSVEGSTDTQYF
>TRBD2|15|few|TRBV5-6|TRBJ2-7
TGTGCCAGCAGCTTGTGGCGGGAGGGCCTATACGAGCAGTACTTC
CASSLWREGLYEQYF
>.|13|few|TRBV19|TRBJ1-1
TGTGCCAGTACGAACCTCCTTGGCGGGGGAGCTTTCTTT
CASTNLLGGGAFF
>.|14|few|TRBV12-3/TRBV12-4|TRBJ1-1
TGTGCCAGCAGTCTGACAGTCCTGAACACTGAAGCTTTCTTT
CASSLTVLNTEAFF
>.|18|.|TRBV12-3/TRBV12-4|TRBJ1-2
TGTGCCAGACGACTAGTTGGGGGGCTCCTTGGTCGGAACTATGGCTACACCTTC
CARRLVGGLLGRNYGYTF
>.|14|few|TRBV4-1|TRBJ1-6
TGCGCCAGCAGCCAAGATGCGTATAATTCACCCCTCCACTTT
CASSQDAYNSPLHF
>.|16|.|TRBV12-3/TRBV12-4|TRBJ2-1
TGTGCCAGCAGCCTATCATCCGGGAGTAGATCCAATGAGCAGTTCTTC
CASSLSSGSRSNEQFF
>.|15|few|TRBV4-3|TRBJ1-1
TGCGCCAGCAGCCAAGGGGGGACACCTGACGCTGAAGCTTTCTTT
CASSQGGTPDAEAFF
>.|16|.|TRBV7-3|TRBJ2-7
TGTGCCAGCAGCTTAGGGGACCCCAGGTCAAACTACGAGCAGTACTTC
CASSLGDPRSNYEQYF
>.|13|few|TRBV13|TRBJ2-3
TGTGCCAGCAGCCCTCGGTGGGGAGATACGCAGTATTTT
CASSPRWGDTQYF
>.|14|few|TRBV11-3|TRBJ1-2
TGTGCCAGCAGCCGCTTTGGAGGTCTCTATGGCTACACCTTC
CASSRFGGLYGYTF
>.|14|.|TRBV7-9|TRBJ1-1
TGTGCCAGCAGCCTCCCGGGACAGAACACTGAAGCTTTCTTT
CASSLPGQNTEAFF
>TRBD1|15|few|TRBV27|TRBJ2-7
TGTGCCAGCAGTATTTACGGACAGGGTCCTATCGAGCAGTACTTC
CASSIYGQGPIEQYF
>TRBD1|16|.|TRBV7-6|TRBJ1-1
TGTGCCAGCAGCCCCCGGACAGGGGCACTGAATACTGAAGCTTTCTTT
CASSPRTGALNTEAFF
>.|15|few|TRBV6-1|TRBJ1-6
TGTGCCAGCAGTGAAGCGCAGGGTAGGAATTCACCCCTCCACTTT
CASSEAQGRNSPLHF
>TRBD1|16|.|TRBV11-2|TRBJ1-1
TGTGCCAGCAGCCTTACCCCGGGACAGGGGGTCTCTGAAGCTTTCTTT
CASSLTPGQGVSEAFF
>TRBD1|15|.|TRBV19|TRBJ2-1
TGTGCCAGTATCCAGACAGGGAGCTCCTACAATGAGCAGTTCTTC
CASIQTGSSYNEQFF
>.|16|.|TRBV13|TRBJ1-6
TGTGCCAGCAGCTTCAAAGGGACATATTATAATTCACCCCTCCACTTT
CASSFKGTYYNSPLHF
>.|12|few|TRBV30|TRBJ1-1
TGTGCCTGGAATCGGAGGAACACTGAAGCTTTCTTT
CAWNRRNTEAFF
>TRBD1|16|.|TRBV6-6|TRBJ2-7
TGTGCCAGCAGTTACTATGAGGACAGGGGGCTTCACGAGCAGTACTTC
CASSYYEDRGLHEQYF
>.|17|many|TRBV7-9|TRBJ1-1
.
CASSRPFGSAMNTEAFF